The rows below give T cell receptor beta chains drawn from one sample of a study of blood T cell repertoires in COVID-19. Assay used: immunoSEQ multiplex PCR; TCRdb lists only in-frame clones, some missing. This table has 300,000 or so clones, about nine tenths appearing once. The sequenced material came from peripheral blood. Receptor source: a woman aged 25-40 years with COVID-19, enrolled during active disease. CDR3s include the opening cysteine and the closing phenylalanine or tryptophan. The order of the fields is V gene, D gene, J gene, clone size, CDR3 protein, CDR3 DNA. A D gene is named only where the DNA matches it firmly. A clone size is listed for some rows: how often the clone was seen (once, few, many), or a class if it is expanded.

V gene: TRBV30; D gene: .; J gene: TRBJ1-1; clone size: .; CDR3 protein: CAWSVTSSAFF; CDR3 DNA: TGTGCCTGGAGTGTTACTTCTTCAGCTTTCTTT
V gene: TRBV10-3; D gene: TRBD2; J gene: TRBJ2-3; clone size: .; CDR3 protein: CAISGIEGLAVADTQYF; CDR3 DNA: TGTGCCATCAGTGGAATTGAGGGGCTAGCGGTTGCAGATACGCAGTATTTT
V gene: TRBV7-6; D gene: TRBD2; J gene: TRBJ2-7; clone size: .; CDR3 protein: CASSLSTSGRAQEQYF; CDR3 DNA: TGTGCCAGCAGCTTATCAACTAGCGGGAGGGCCCAGGAGCAGTACTTC
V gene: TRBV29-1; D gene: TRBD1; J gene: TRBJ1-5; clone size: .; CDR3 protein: CSVGQGSKQPQHF; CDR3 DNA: TGCAGCGTTGGACAGGGATCGAAGCAGCCCCAGCATTTT
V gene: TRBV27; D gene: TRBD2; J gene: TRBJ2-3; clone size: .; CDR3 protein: CASRLAGGPGDTQYF; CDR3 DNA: TGTGCCAGCAGGCTAGCGGGAGGGCCGGGAGATACGCAGTATTTT
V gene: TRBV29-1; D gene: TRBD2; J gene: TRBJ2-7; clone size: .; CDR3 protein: CSVEGKRGSSYEQYF; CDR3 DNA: TGCAGCGTTGAAGGGAAGCGGGGGAGCTCCTACGAGCAGTACTTC
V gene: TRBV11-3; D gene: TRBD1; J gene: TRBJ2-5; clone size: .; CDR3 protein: CASSAGQGSEETQYF; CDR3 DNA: TGTGCCAGCAGCGCGGGACAGGGGTCGGAGGAGACCCAGTACTTC
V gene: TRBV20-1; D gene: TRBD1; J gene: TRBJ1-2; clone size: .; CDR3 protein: CSASSRQGNYGYTF; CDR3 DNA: TGCAGTGCTAGTTCCCGACAGGGTAACTATGGCTACACCTTC
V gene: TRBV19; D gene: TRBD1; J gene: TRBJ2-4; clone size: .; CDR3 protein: CASSISHGQGKGSKNIQYF; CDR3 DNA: TGTGCCAGTAGTATAAGTCACGGACAGGGGAAAGGATCCAAAAACATTCAGTACTTC
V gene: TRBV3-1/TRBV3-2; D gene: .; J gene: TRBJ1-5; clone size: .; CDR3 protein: CASSPDLNQPQHF; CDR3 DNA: TGTGCCAGCAGCCCGGACTTAAATCAGCCCCAGCATTTT
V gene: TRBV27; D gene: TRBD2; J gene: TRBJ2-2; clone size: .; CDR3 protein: CASSSGLAGPGELFF; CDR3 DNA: TGTGCCAGCAGTTCCGGACTAGCGGGGCCCGGGGAGCTGTTTTTT
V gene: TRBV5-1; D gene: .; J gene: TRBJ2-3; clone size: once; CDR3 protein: CASSGLDDYTQYF; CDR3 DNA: TGCGCCAGCAGCGGATTAGACGACTATACGCAGTATTTT
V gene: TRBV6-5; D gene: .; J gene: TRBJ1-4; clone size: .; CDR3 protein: CASMPPGGHEKLFF; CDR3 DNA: TGTGCCAGCATGCCCCCGGGGGGCCACGAAAAACTGTTTTTT
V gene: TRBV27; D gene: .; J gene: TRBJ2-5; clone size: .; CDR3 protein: CASSLSGRQETQYF; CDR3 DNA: TGTGCCAGCAGTTTATCGGGGCGGCAAGAGACCCAGTACTTC
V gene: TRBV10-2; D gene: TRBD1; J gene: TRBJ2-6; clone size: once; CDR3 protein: CASSASQGAGSGANVLTF; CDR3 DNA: TGCGCCAGCAGCGCTTCACAGGGGGCGGGCTCTGGGGCCAACGTCCTGACTTTC
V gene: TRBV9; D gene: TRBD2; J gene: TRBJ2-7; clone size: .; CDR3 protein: CASSVGPAGGSYEQYF; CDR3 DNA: TGTGCCAGCAGCGTAGGCCCAGCGGGAGGCTCCTACGAGCAGTACTTC
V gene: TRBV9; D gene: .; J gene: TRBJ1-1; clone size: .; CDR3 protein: CASSVASGGNTEAFF; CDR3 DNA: TGTGCCAGCAGCGTAGCTTCCGGCGGGAACACTGAAGCTTTCTTT
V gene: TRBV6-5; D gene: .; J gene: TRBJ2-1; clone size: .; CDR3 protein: CASTRVSYNEQFF; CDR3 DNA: TGTGCCAGCACCAGGGTGTCCTACAATGAGCAGTTCTTC
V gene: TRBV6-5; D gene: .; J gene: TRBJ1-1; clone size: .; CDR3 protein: CASSYWGGKGVAFF; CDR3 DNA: TGTGCCAGCAGTTACTGGGGGGGGAAGGGGGTGGCTTTCTTT
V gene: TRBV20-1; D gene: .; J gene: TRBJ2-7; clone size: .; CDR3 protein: CSAIFQGQYF; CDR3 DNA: TGCAGTGCTATATTTCAGGGCCAGTACTTC
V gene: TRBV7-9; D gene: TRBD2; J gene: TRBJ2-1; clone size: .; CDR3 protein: CASSIRLAGAYNEQFF; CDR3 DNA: TGTGCCAGCAGCATCCGGCTAGCGGGAGCTTACAATGAGCAGTTCTTC
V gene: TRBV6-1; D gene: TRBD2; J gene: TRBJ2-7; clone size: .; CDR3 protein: CASSDGLAGGQSYEQYF; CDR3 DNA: TGTGCCAGCAGTGACGGACTAGCGGGAGGGCAGTCCTACGAGCAGTACTTC
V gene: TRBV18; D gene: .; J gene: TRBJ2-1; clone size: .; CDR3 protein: CASSPNVQPREQFF; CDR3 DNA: TGTGCCAGCTCACCCAACGTACAGCCCCGTGAGCAGTTCTTC
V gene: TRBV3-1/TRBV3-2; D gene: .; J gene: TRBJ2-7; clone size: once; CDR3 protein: CASSPTVGSYEQYF; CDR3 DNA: TGTGCCAGCAGCCCGACAGTGGGGTCCTACGAGCAGTACTTC
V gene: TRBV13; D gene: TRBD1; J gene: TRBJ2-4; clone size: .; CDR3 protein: CASGPGQGNIQYF; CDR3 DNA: TGTGCCAGCGGGCCAGGACAGGGAAACATTCAGTACTTC
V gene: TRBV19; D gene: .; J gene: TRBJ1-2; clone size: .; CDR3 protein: CASSIARGDGYTF; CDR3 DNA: TGTGCCAGTAGTATTGCGCGGGGGGATGGCTACACCTTC
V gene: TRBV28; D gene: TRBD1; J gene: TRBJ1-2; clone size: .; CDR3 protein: CASRQTGNNYGYTF; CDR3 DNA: TGTGCCAGCAGGCAGACAGGGAATAACTATGGCTACACCTTC
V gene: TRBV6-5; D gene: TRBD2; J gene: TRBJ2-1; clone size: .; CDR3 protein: CASSRLAGVRNEQFF; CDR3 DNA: TGTGCCAGCAGTCGACTAGCGGGAGTAAGGAATGAGCAGTTCTTC
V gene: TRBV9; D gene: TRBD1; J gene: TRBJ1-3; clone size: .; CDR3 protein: CASSARQGVQGNTIYF; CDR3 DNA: TGTGCCAGCAGCGCACGACAGGGCGTACAGGGAAACACCATATATTTT
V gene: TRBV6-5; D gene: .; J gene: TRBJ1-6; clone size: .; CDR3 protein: CASSYSGYNSPLHF; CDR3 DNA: TGTGCCAGCAGTTACTCCGGTTATAATTCACCCCTCCACTTT
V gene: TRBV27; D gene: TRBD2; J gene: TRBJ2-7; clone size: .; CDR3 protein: CASSLGGGPHEQYF; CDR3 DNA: TGTGCCAGCAGTCTTGGGGGAGGGCCTCACGAGCAGTACTTC
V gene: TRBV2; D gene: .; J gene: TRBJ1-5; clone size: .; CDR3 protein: CASSAGGGGSGRQPQHF; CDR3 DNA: TGTGCCAGCAGTGCTGGGGGAGGGGGAAGTGGGCGTCAGCCCCAGCATTTT
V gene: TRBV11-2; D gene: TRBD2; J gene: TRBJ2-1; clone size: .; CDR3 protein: CASSLELAGPLGYSNEQFF; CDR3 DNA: TGTGCCAGCAGCTTAGAGCTAGCGGGACCGTTGGGTTATAGCAATGAGCAGTTCTTC
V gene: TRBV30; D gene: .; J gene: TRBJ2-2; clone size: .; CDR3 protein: CAWSTGNTGELFF; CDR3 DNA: TGTGCCTGGAGTACAGGGAACACCGGGGAGCTGTTTTTT
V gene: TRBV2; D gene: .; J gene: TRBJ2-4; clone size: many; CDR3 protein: CATSRGEGTAKNIQYF; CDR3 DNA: TGTGCCACCTCGAGGGGGGAGGGGACAGCCAAAAACATTCAGTACTTC
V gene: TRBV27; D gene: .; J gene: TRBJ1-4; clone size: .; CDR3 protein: CASRFRGGEKLFF; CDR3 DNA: TGTGCCAGCAGATTCAGGGGTGGGGAAAAACTGTTTTTT
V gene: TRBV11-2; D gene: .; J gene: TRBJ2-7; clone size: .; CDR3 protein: CASSSGLYAYEQYF; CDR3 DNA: TGTGCCAGCAGCTCCGGACTCTACGCCTACGAGCAGTACTTC
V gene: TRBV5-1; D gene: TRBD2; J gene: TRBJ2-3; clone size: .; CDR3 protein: CASSLLTSGRANRTDTQYF; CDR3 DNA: TGCGCCAGCAGCTTGTTGACTAGCGGGAGGGCCAATAGAACAGATACGCAGTATTTT
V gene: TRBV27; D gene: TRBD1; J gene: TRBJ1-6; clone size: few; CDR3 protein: CASRGRGITYNSPLHF; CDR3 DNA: TGTGCCAGCAGGGGCAGGGGGATAACCTATAATTCACCCCTCCACTTT
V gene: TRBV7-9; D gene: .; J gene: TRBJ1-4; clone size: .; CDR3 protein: CASSRDNWSEKLFF; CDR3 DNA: TGTGCCAGCAGCCGGGACAATTGGTCTGAAAAACTGTTTTTT
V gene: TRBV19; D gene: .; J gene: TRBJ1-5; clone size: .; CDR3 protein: CASSIRFQGSNQPQHF; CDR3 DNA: TGTGCCAGTAGTATTAGATTTCAGGGGTCAAATCAGCCCCAGCATTTT
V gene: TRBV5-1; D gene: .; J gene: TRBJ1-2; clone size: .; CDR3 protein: CASSGRDYGYTF; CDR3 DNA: TGCGCCAGCAGCGGACGGGATTATGGCTACACCTTC
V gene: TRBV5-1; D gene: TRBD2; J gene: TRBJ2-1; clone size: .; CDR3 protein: CASSLALAGGNEQFF; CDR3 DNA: TGCGCCAGCAGCTTGGCACTAGCGGGAGGCAATGAGCAGTTCTTC
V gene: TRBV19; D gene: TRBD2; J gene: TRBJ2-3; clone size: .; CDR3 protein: CASSLPAGKVTDTQYF; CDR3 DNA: TGTGCCAGTAGTCTGCCAGCGGGAAAGGTGACAGATACGCAGTATTTT